This TCR beta chain was observed in a study of CD8+ T cells in alopecia areata. At the level of the study: Those treated were given oral tofacitinib at 5 to 10 mg twice daily. Overall study findings and caveats: For lesional scalp, especially alopecia totalis/universalis, clonality was higher than in normal scalp. Throughout tofacitinib, many expanded lesional clones continued to persist in scalp and blood.

V was cut by 0 bases and J by 7 bases, with 8 bases left in between. The CDR3 has 14 residues. CDR1 and CDR2 from the germline V gene are SGHRS and YFSETQ. In regard to this clone: Its target is unknown.

Treatment in this sample: oral pan-JAK inhibitor, 5-10 mg twice daily. Alopecia areata patients had lesional scalp punch biopsies and peripheral blood taken from them. It was cDNA, reverse transcribed from extracted RNA, that served as the sequencing template. Assay used: immunoSEQ multiplex PCR; TCRdb lists only in-frame clones, some missing. The sample lists around 190,000 clones, approximately 67% seen once, with 1.3% in the top ten. Sequenced here: CD4+ T cells sorted from blood, sampled at week 49, from a patient treated with tofacitinib. The chain couples TRBV5-1 to TRBJ1-6; D call uncertain. The clonotype originates from a human donor with alopecia areata. CDR3 protein: CASSLGGSNSPLHF. CDR3 bases: TGCGCCAGCAGCTTGGGAGGGTCAAATTCACCCCTCCACTTT.